These T cell receptor beta chains were read from a single sample in a study of blood T cell repertoires in COVID-19. The repertoire was sequenced with immunoSEQ multiplex PCR; TCRdb's copy has only in-frame clones and lacks some. Altogether more than 100,000 clones are present, about 90% being singletons, with the ten largest covering 6.2%. Material: peripheral blood. The receptors were gathered from a human donor in a cohort sampled during active COVID-19. Each CDR3 is given with its conserved first and last residue. A D gene is named only where the DNA matches it firmly. The listing skips clone size in some rows; elsewhere it reads once, few, many or a size class.

d_gene: .; abundance: .; v_gene: TRBV7-8; len: 14; j_gene: TRBJ2-7; CDR3aa: CASSPEGYSYEQYF; CDR3nt: TGTGCCAGCAGCCCTGAGGGCTATTCCTACGAGCAGTACTTC
d_gene: TRBD1; abundance: once; v_gene: TRBV30; len: 13; j_gene: TRBJ2-1; CDR3aa: CAGPGQNYNEQFF; CDR3nt: TGTGCCGGACCGGGACAGAACTACAATGAGCAGTTCTTC
d_gene: TRBD2; abundance: .; v_gene: TRBV28; len: 19; j_gene: TRBJ2-5; CDR3aa: CASSSQWMTSGRTGKTQYF; CDR3nt: TGTGCCAGCAGTTCCCAATGGATGACTAGCGGGAGGACTGGGAAGACCCAGTACTTC
d_gene: .; abundance: .; v_gene: TRBV25-1; len: 15; j_gene: TRBJ2-3; CDR3aa: CASSGVGPFTDTQYF; CDR3nt: TGTGCCAGCAGTGGGGTGGGCCCTTTCACAGATACGCAGTATTTT
d_gene: .; abundance: .; v_gene: TRBV2; len: 13; j_gene: TRBJ2-7; CDR3aa: CASSEALGLEQYF; CDR3nt: TGTGCCAGCAGTGAAGCGCTGGGGCTCGAGCAGTACTTC
d_gene: .; abundance: .; v_gene: TRBV28; len: 15; j_gene: TRBJ2-7; CDR3aa: CASRDTRAVSYEQYF; CDR3nt: TGTGCCAGCAGGGACACAAGGGCAGTGTCCTACGAGCAGTACTTC
d_gene: TRBD1; abundance: few; v_gene: TRBV5-5; len: 14; j_gene: TRBJ1-1; CDR3aa: CASRSGTGGTEAFF; CDR3nt: TGTGCCAGCAGATCCGGGACAGGCGGCACTGAAGCTTTCTTT
d_gene: .; abundance: .; v_gene: TRBV19; len: 18; j_gene: TRBJ1-5; CDR3aa: CASSIAQRSTGKIQPQHF; CDR3nt: TGTGCCAGTAGTATAGCCCAAAGGAGTACAGGGAAGATACAGCCCCAGCATTTT
d_gene: TRBD1; abundance: few; v_gene: TRBV29-1; len: 13; j_gene: TRBJ1-1; CDR3aa: CSVEGQGWTEAFF; CDR3nt: TGCAGCGTCGAAGGACAGGGTTGGACTGAAGCTTTCTTT
d_gene: .; abundance: .; v_gene: TRBV9; len: 15; j_gene: TRBJ1-3; CDR3aa: CASSVVSSPGNTIYF; CDR3nt: TGTGCCAGCAGCGTAGTGTCCTCCCCTGGAAACACCATATATTTT
d_gene: .; abundance: .; v_gene: TRBV7-2; len: 11; j_gene: TRBJ1-1; CDR3aa: CASSLFTEAFF; CDR3nt: TGTGCCAGCAGCCTCTTTACTGAAGCTTTCTTT
d_gene: .; abundance: once; v_gene: TRBV20-1; len: 14; j_gene: TRBJ1-5; CDR3aa: CSASTGQYNQPQHF; CDR3nt: TGCAGTGCTAGTACGGGACAATACAATCAGCCCCAGCATTTT
d_gene: .; abundance: .; v_gene: TRBV11-2; len: 14; j_gene: TRBJ1-3; CDR3aa: CASSVDRSGNTIYF; CDR3nt: TGTGCCAGCAGCGTTGACAGGTCTGGAAACACCATATATTTT
d_gene: TRBD1; abundance: .; v_gene: TRBV28; len: 19; j_gene: TRBJ2-3; CDR3aa: CASSTGGDRLKWGTDTQYF; CDR3nt: TGTGCCAGCAGTACAGGGGGAGATCGGCTGAAATGGGGCACAGATACGCAGTATTTT
d_gene: TRBD1; abundance: .; v_gene: TRBV4-1; len: 13; j_gene: TRBJ2-2; CDR3aa: CASSPGTAGELFF; CDR3nt: TGCGCCAGCAGCCCCGGGACAGCCGGGGAGCTGTTTTTT
d_gene: TRBD1; abundance: .; v_gene: TRBV2; len: 14; j_gene: TRBJ1-3; CDR3aa: CASNGQGAGNTIYF; CDR3nt: TGTGCCAGCAACGGACAGGGGGCCGGAAACACCATATATTTT
d_gene: .; abundance: .; v_gene: TRBV13; len: 15; j_gene: TRBJ2-7; CDR3aa: CASSLGDSPTYEQYF; CDR3nt: TGTGCCAGCAGCTTAGGGGACAGTCCAACCTACGAGCAGTACTTC
d_gene: .; abundance: .; v_gene: TRBV2; len: 13; j_gene: TRBJ2-3; CDR3aa: CASSRAPRVAQYF; CDR3nt: TGTGCCAGCAGTCGGGCCCCCAGGGTGGCGCAGTATTTT
d_gene: TRBD1; abundance: once; v_gene: TRBV10-3; len: 14; j_gene: TRBJ2-2; CDR3aa: CAIGGTGNTGELFF; CDR3nt: TGTGCCATCGGGGGGACAGGGAACACCGGGGAGCTGTTTTTT
d_gene: .; abundance: .; v_gene: TRBV28; len: 14; j_gene: TRBJ2-7; CDR3aa: CASSLLPSPYEQYF; CDR3nt: TGTGCCAGCAGTTTACTCCCCAGTCCCTACGAGCAGTACTTC
d_gene: .; abundance: few; v_gene: TRBV7-3; len: 13; j_gene: TRBJ1-1; CDR3aa: CASRPTGNTEAFF; CDR3nt: TGTGCCAGCAGACCGACAGGGAACACTGAAGCTTTCTTT
d_gene: TRBD2; abundance: .; v_gene: TRBV28; len: 16; j_gene: TRBJ2-3; CDR3aa: CASSLRAGGPSDTQYF; CDR3nt: TGTGCCAGCAGTCTCCGGGCGGGGGGTCCTTCAGATACGCAGTATTTT
d_gene: .; abundance: .; v_gene: TRBV11-2; len: 13; j_gene: TRBJ2-5; CDR3aa: CASSPGSGETQYF; CDR3nt: TGTGCCAGCAGCCCGGGAAGTGGGGAGACCCAGTACTTC
d_gene: .; abundance: few; v_gene: TRBV6-5; len: 13; j_gene: TRBJ2-1; CDR3aa: CASTPGYYNEQFF; CDR3nt: TGTGCCAGCACCCCCGGGTACTACAATGAGCAGTTCTTC
d_gene: TRBD2; abundance: .; v_gene: TRBV19; len: 16; j_gene: TRBJ2-7; CDR3aa: CASSSWRGAPVYEQYF; CDR3nt: TGTGCCAGTAGTTCATGGCGGGGGGCTCCAGTCTACGAGCAGTACTTC
d_gene: .; abundance: .; v_gene: TRBV28; len: 16; j_gene: TRBJ1-1; CDR3aa: CASSPLIVDWDTEAFF; CDR3nt: TGTGCCAGCAGTCCCCTTATTGTGGACTGGGACACTGAAGCTTTCTTT
d_gene: TRBD1; abundance: .; v_gene: TRBV28; len: 15; j_gene: TRBJ2-5; CDR3aa: CASSPTTGAQETQYF; CDR3nt: TGTGCCAGCAGTCCCACGACAGGGGCCCAAGAGACCCAGTACTTC
d_gene: TRBD1; abundance: .; v_gene: TRBV5-1; len: 14; j_gene: TRBJ1-1; CDR3aa: CASSPETGRTEAFF; CDR3nt: TGCGCCAGCAGCCCAGAGACAGGGCGAACTGAAGCTTTCTTT
d_gene: .; abundance: .; v_gene: TRBV28; len: 15; j_gene: TRBJ1-5; CDR3aa: CASSSSGVSNQPQHF; CDR3nt: TGTGCCAGCAGTTCATCCGGGGTGAGCAATCAGCCCCAGCATTTT
d_gene: TRBD1; abundance: .; v_gene: TRBV7-9; len: 15; j_gene: TRBJ2-2; CDR3aa: CASSRGQTDTGELFF; CDR3nt: TGTGCCAGCAGCCGGGGACAGACCGACACCGGGGAGCTGTTTTTT
d_gene: .; abundance: .; v_gene: TRBV19; len: 17; j_gene: TRBJ2-2; CDR3aa: CASSMGGGRMGTGELFF; CDR3nt: TGTGCCAGTAGTATGGGCGGGGGCAGGATGGGCACCGGGGAGCTGTTTTTT
d_gene: .; abundance: .; v_gene: TRBV5-6; len: 15; j_gene: TRBJ2-7; CDR3aa: CASSHRRDREYEQYF; CDR3nt: TGTGCCAGCAGCCACAGGCGGGACCGAGAATACGAGCAGTACTTC
d_gene: .; abundance: .; v_gene: TRBV7-3; len: 13; j_gene: TRBJ1-1; CDR3aa: CASSLYMNTEAFF; CDR3nt: TGTGCCAGCAGCCTTTACATGAACACTGAAGCTTTCTTT
d_gene: TRBD1; abundance: .; v_gene: TRBV18; len: 15; j_gene: TRBJ2-1; CDR3aa: CASSPWTGAYNEQFF; CDR3nt: TGTGCCAGCTCACCCTGGACAGGGGCCTACAATGAGCAGTTCTTC
d_gene: TRBD2; abundance: .; v_gene: TRBV7-6; len: 18; j_gene: TRBJ2-3; CDR3aa: CASSLASGGAGWADTQYF; CDR3nt: TGTGCCAGCAGCTTAGCCAGCGGGGGGGCTGGTTGGGCAGATACGCAGTATTTT
d_gene: TRBD1; abundance: .; v_gene: TRBV6-4; len: 16; j_gene: TRBJ1-5; CDR3aa: CASSEDRGNSNQPQHF; CDR3nt: TGTGCCAGCAGCGAAGACAGGGGCAATAGCAATCAGCCCCAGCATTTT
d_gene: .; abundance: once; v_gene: TRBV7-9; len: 13; j_gene: TRBJ2-1; CDR3aa: CASSQGSYNEQFF; CDR3nt: TGTGCCAGCAGCCAGGGTTCCTACAATGAGCAGTTCTTC
d_gene: .; abundance: .; v_gene: TRBV5-1; len: 15; j_gene: TRBJ2-7; CDR3aa: CASSLSPQGYYEQYF; CDR3nt: TGCGCCAGCAGCTTAAGCCCCCAGGGGTACTACGAGCAGTACTTC
d_gene: .; abundance: once; v_gene: TRBV10-2; len: 14; j_gene: TRBJ2-1; CDR3aa: CATTPAELYNEQFF; CDR3nt: TGCGCCACCACCCCAGCGGAGCTCTACAATGAGCAGTTCTTC
d_gene: TRBD2; abundance: .; v_gene: TRBV2; len: 10; j_gene: TRBJ2-1; CDR3aa: CASSGGRQFF; CDR3nt: TGTGCCAGCAGTGGCGGGAGACAGTTCTTC
d_gene: TRBD1; abundance: .; v_gene: TRBV18; len: 14; j_gene: TRBJ1-4; CDR3aa: CASSRDRGNEKLFF; CDR3nt: TGTGCCAGCTCACGGGACAGGGGAAATGAAAAACTGTTTTTT
d_gene: .; abundance: .; v_gene: TRBV5-4; len: 14; j_gene: TRBJ1-2; CDR3aa: CASSLAGLTYGYTF; CDR3nt: TGTGCCAGCAGCTTGGCCGGGTTGACCTATGGCTACACCTTC
d_gene: .; abundance: .; v_gene: TRBV2; len: 12; j_gene: TRBJ1-5; CDR3aa: CASSEQGQPQHF; CDR3nt: TGTGCCAGCAGTGAACAGGGTCAGCCCCAGCATTTT
d_gene: .; abundance: .; v_gene: TRBV27; len: 13; j_gene: TRBJ2-1; CDR3aa: CASSTGSYNEQFF; CDR3nt: TGTGCCAGCAGTACAGGGTCCTACAATGAGCAGTTCTTC
d_gene: .; abundance: .; v_gene: TRBV28; len: 14; j_gene: TRBJ1-2; CDR3aa: CASSRQPVDYGYTF; CDR3nt: TGTGCCAGCAGTCGACAGCCAGTGGACTATGGCTACACCTTC
d_gene: .; abundance: once; v_gene: TRBV5-1; len: 15; j_gene: TRBJ1-5; CDR3aa: CASSQRGGPAQPQHF; CDR3nt: TGCGCCAGCAGCCAACGCGGGGGGCCAGCTCAGCCCCAGCATTTT
d_gene: TRBD1; abundance: .; v_gene: TRBV15; len: 15; j_gene: TRBJ2-3; CDR3aa: CATSRGQGPSDTQYF; CDR3nt: TGTGCCACCAGCAGGGGACAGGGGCCATCAGATACGCAGTATTTT
d_gene: .; abundance: .; v_gene: TRBV9; len: 15; j_gene: TRBJ2-1; CDR3aa: CASSVEQDSYNEQFF; CDR3nt: TGTGCCAGCAGCGTAGAACAGGACTCCTACAATGAGCAGTTCTTC
d_gene: .; abundance: .; v_gene: TRBV18; len: 17; j_gene: TRBJ1-2; CDR3aa: CASSPRQGIGGDGGYTF; CDR3nt: TGTGCCAGCTCACCGAGGCAGGGGATTGGGGGTGATGGTGGCTACACCTTC
d_gene: .; abundance: .; v_gene: TRBV10-3; len: 13; j_gene: TRBJ1-1; CDR3aa: CAISESRKAEAFF; CDR3nt: TGTGCCATCAGTGAGTCGAGGAAAGCAGAAGCTTTCTTT
d_gene: TRBD2; abundance: .; v_gene: TRBV28; len: 16; j_gene: TRBJ2-1; CDR3aa: CASSRNGAGAVNEQFF; CDR3nt: TGTGCCAGCAGCAGGAATGGAGCGGGGGCTGTCAATGAGCAGTTCTTC
d_gene: TRBD1; abundance: .; v_gene: TRBV5-1; len: 15; j_gene: TRBJ1-2; CDR3aa: CASSSTGLRSYGYTF; CDR3nt: TGCGCCAGCAGCTCGACAGGGCTCCGTTCATATGGCTACACCTTC
d_gene: .; abundance: .; v_gene: TRBV3-1/TRBV3-2; len: 14; j_gene: TRBJ2-5; CDR3aa: CASSQAGLMGTQYF; CDR3nt: TGTGCCAGCAGCCAGGCGGGACTCATGGGGACCCAGTACTTC
d_gene: .; abundance: .; v_gene: TRBV5-4; len: 14; j_gene: TRBJ2-7; CDR3aa: CASSLRDRPYEQYF; CDR3nt: TGTGCCAGCAGCCTGCGGGACCGACCCTACGAGCAGTACTTC
d_gene: .; abundance: .; v_gene: TRBV19; len: 14; j_gene: TRBJ2-1; CDR3aa: CATRPPRAYNEQFF; CDR3nt: TGTGCCACTAGACCACCGAGAGCCTACAATGAGCAGTTCTTC
d_gene: .; abundance: once; v_gene: TRBV10-2; len: 17; j_gene: TRBJ2-3; CDR3aa: CASRESSVPRSTDTQYF; CDR3nt: TGCGCCAGCAGGGAGTCTAGCGTACCTAGAAGCACAGATACGCAGTATTTT
d_gene: TRBD1; abundance: .; v_gene: TRBV10-3; len: 14; j_gene: TRBJ2-1; CDR3aa: CAISRTGGLVEQFF; CDR3nt: TGTGCCATCAGTCGGACAGGGGGCTTGGTTGAGCAGTTCTTC
d_gene: .; abundance: .; v_gene: TRBV28; len: 13; j_gene: TRBJ2-4; CDR3aa: CASSLHGKNIQYF; CDR3nt: TGTGCCAGCAGTTTGCACGGTAAAAACATTCAGTACTTC
d_gene: .; abundance: .; v_gene: TRBV7-9; len: 14; j_gene: TRBJ1-4; CDR3aa: CASSLGRGGEKLFF; CDR3nt: TGTGCCAGCAGCTTAGGGAGGGGAGGAGAAAAACTGTTTTTT
d_gene: .; abundance: .; v_gene: TRBV3-1/TRBV3-2; len: 15; j_gene: TRBJ1-3; CDR3aa: CASVSAGRPGNTIYF; CDR3nt: TGTGCCAGCGTTTCGGCGGGGAGACCTGGAAACACCATATATTTT